The 16 T cell receptor beta chains presented below share a single source sample, sequenced in a study of long-term antiretroviral therapy in people with HIV. Investigators performed immunoSEQ version v3.0 at survey level. Data came from immunoSEQ multiplex PCR; TCRdb stores just in-frame clones and leaves some out. Of roughly 11,000 clones in the sample, 85% to 90% were seen once. The material sequenced was unsorted PBMCs, taken 0.2 years before starting antiretroviral therapy. The receptors were gathered from a woman aged 40 to 50 with HIV.

This clone came up once. The rearrangement links TRBV5-1 to TRBJ2-5, with 9 positions matching TRBD2. From germline, CDR1 is SGHRS and CDR2 YFSETQ. Losses at the gene ends were 5 bases for V and 4 bases for J; bases not matched to a gene: 6. The CDR3 totals 14 residues. CDR3 loop: CASSLRAGGETQYF. In nucleotides, the CDR3 is TGCGCCAGCAGTCTCCGAGCGGGGGGAGAGACCCAGTACTTC.

The chain combines TRBV5-5 with TRBJ2-7, with 7 nucleotides matching TRBD1. The CDR3 sequence is 17 residues long. Unmatched junction bases numbered 15, after V lost 3 bases and J lost 3 bases. The germline gives CDR1 SGHKS, CDR2 YYEKEE (reference sequence). The CDR3 spells CASSWGPATGPFYEQYF. The CDR3 DNA reads TGTGCCAGCAGCTGGGGACCCGCGACAGGGCCATTCTACGAGCAGTACTTC.

The gene calls are TRBV15 and TRBJ1-2; TRBD1 matches at 7 bases. The CDR3 is 15 amino acids. Germline lookup yields CDR1 LNHNV and CDR2 YYDKDF (reference sequence). Unmatched junction bases numbered 6, after V lost 1 base and J lost 4 bases. CDR3 sequence: CATSRGAGQIYGYTF. Written as DNA, the CDR3 is TGTGCCACCAGCAGAGGGGCGGGACAGATCTATGGCTACACCTTC.

The J gene is TRBJ2-7, the V gene TRBV7-9; TRBD2 might be the D (5 bases). The germline V and J ends were trimmed by 8 bases and 6 bases, with 11 bases remaining between them. The CDR3 is 11 amino acids. From germline, CDR1 is SEHNR and CDR2 FQNEAQ (reference sequence). The DNA for the CDR3 is TGTGCCAGCGACTTTGGAGGCGAGCAGTACTTC. This sequence encodes CASDFGGEQYF.

The rearrangement links TRBV4-1 to TRBJ1-4; perhaps TRBD1 as D (5 bases). The CDR3 covers 15 residues. The ends were cut back, 1 base at V and 6 bases at J, with 12 bases in the middle. Germline V CDR1 and CDR2: MGHRA, YSYEKL. CDR3 protein: CASSQVARVDEKLFF. The DNA of the CDR3 is TGCGCCAGCAGCCAAGTCGCCAGGGTGGATGAAAAACTGTTTTTT.

The rearrangement links TRBV7-9 to TRBJ2-5; D not certain. With 4 bases removed from V and 3 bases from J, the gap between germline ends came to 12 bases. The germline CDR1 and CDR2 sequences are SEHNR and FQNEAQ (reference sequence). The CDR3 spans 14 residues. DNA for the CDR3: TGTGCCAGCAGCTCACCGGGTTCGGAAGAGACCCAGTACTTC. It encodes CASSSPGSEETQYF.

This chain joins TRBV6-1 and TRBJ1-5; 7 positions match TRBD1. CDR1 and CDR2 (germline): MNHNS, SASEGT. The V and J ends lost 0 bases and 2 bases, in that order; junction bases with no gene match: 7. This CDR3 is 17 amino acids long. The CDR3 is CASSEAAGTGGNQPQHF. The CDR3 DNA reads TGTGCCAGCAGTGAAGCGGCGGGTACAGGGGGCAATCAGCCCCAGCATTTT.

The chain couples TRBV27 to TRBJ1-1, with D perhaps TRBD1 (6 bases). Trimming shortened V by 1 base and J by 5 bases, and 17 bases separated the two germline ends. The CDR3 has 16 amino acids. Germline lookup yields CDR1 MNHEY and CDR2 SMNVEV (reference sequence). The DNA of the CDR3 is TGTGCCAGCAGTTTATGGTCGCCCGGGGGCAAAACTGAAGCTTTCTTT. Protein: CASSLWSPGGKTEAFF.

The chain uses TRBV29-1 and TRBJ1-1; D gene ambiguous. The V and J ends lost 7 bases and 0 bases respectively, with 9 bases between them. In germline, CDR1 is SQVTM, CDR2 ANQGSEA. This CDR3 has 12 amino acids. DNA of the CDR3: TGCAGCGCCATGGACCTGAACACTGAAGCTTTCTTT. Amino acids: CSAMDLNTEAFF.

The chain links TRBV2 to TRBJ2-5; a possible D gene is TRBD2 (7 bases). Germline V gene data show CDR1 as SNHLY and CDR2 as FYNNEI. With 6 bases removed from V and 5 bases from J, the gap between germline ends came to 16 bases. CDR3 length equals 14 residues. This chain's CDR3 is CASRIGGPGETQYF. In nucleotides, the CDR3 is TGTGCCAGCAGGATCGGGGGGCCGGGGGAGACCCAGTACTTC.

The chain combines TRBV5-1 with TRBJ2-3; TRBD2 might be the D (7 bases). The CDR3 is made up of 17 amino acids. From germline, CDR1 is SGHRS and CDR2 YFSETQ. The V end was cut by 1 base, the J end by 0 bases, with 15 bases between. The CDR3 nucleotides are TGCGCCAGCAGCTTGCGCCCAAGGGGGGGTAGCACAGATACGCAGTATTTT. It codes for CASSLRPRGGSTDTQYF.

The chain recombines TRBV5-1 with TRBJ1-3; 8 bases map to TRBD1. CDR1 is SGHRS and CDR2 is YFSETQ in the germline V gene. After removal of 0 bases from V and 8 bases from J, the junction contained 4 bases not matched to a gene. This CDR3 contains 14 residues. CDR3 protein: CASSLEYRGDTIYF. CDR3 DNA sequence: TGCGCCAGCAGCTTGGAGTACAGGGGGGACACCATATATTTT.

The gene calls are TRBV5-1 and TRBJ2-3; D may be TRBD2 (6 bases). V lost 3 bases to trimming and J lost 3 bases, with 20 bases between them. This CDR3 region has 17 residues. Germline V gene sequence: CDR1 SGHRS, CDR2 YFSETQ. The CDR3 loop reads CASSSWEARGTTDTQYF. CDR3 DNA sequence: TGCGCCAGCAGCTCTTGGGAGGCCCGAGGGACTACAGATACGCAGTATTTT.

This clone was seen a handful of times. The rearrangement links TRBV6-5 to TRBJ1-2, with 10 bases lining up with TRBD1. The junction had 6 bases not matched to a gene; V was cut back by 3 bases and J by 5 bases. This CDR3 is built from 15 residues. Germline V gene lookup returns CDR1 MNHEY and CDR2 SVGAGI. The CDR3: CASSYPGQGTYGYTF. As DNA, the CDR3 is TGTGCCAGCAGTTATCCGGGACAGGGGACTTATGGCTACACCTTC.

This clone counts as medium-sized. The CDR3: CASSPSTGLLNYGYTF. The CDR3 nucleotides are TGTGCCAGCAGTCCTTCCACAGGCCTACTTAACTATGGCTACACCTTC. The chain joins TRBV2 to TRBJ1-2, with D possibly matching TRBD1 (5 bases). V dropped 5 bases and J dropped 1 base, with 17 bases sitting between them. The length of the CDR3 is 16 residues. Germline assignment: CDR1 SNHLY and CDR2 FYNNEI.

V gene TRBV7-2 combines with J gene TRBJ2-5; no firm D call. Germline loops: CDR1 SGHTA, CDR2 FQGNSA. The CDR3 totals 11 residues. V lost 5 bases and J lost 2, with 3 bases in between. CDR3 amino acids: CASSLQETQYF. The CDR3 coding sequence is TGTGCCAGCAGCCTTCAAGAGACCCAGTACTTC.